In this sample, the clone carrying this TCR beta chain turned up a few times. This may stem from a read error, because a much larger clone lies one nucleotide away. The same CDR3 can be traced to other DNA sequences in this sample. The record originates from a study of CD8+ T cells in alopecia areata. TCR sequencing used cDNA made by reverse transcription of extracted RNA. Produced via immunoSEQ multiplex PCR; TCRdb's table is partial and in-frame only. The sample includes fewer than 100,000 clones, around 60% of them seen just once. This CDR3 comprises 12 residues. CDR1 SGHDT and CDR2 YYEEEE come from the germline V gene. V lost 4 bases, J lost 3 bases, and 8 bases lay in between. Treatment reported: oral pan-JAK inhibitor, 5-10 mg twice daily.

V is TRBV5-6 and J is TRBJ2-7, with D tentatively TRBD1 or TRBD2 (5 bases each). This TCR was recovered from a human donor with alopecia areata. The sample here was CD8+ T cells sorted from blood, taken at week 4, from a patient treated with tofacitinib. The CDR3 loop is CASSPGGYEQYF. The CDR3 nucleotides are TGTGCCAGCAGCCCTGGGGGCTACGAGCAGTACTTC.